This record concerns one T cell receptor (beta chain) sequence. Its antigen specificity is not known. No clone much larger than this one lies a single base away; base qualities are absent. In total, approximately 700 healthy bone marrow donors made up the cohort. At the time of sampling, every cohort member was nominally healthy, though immune exposures that went unrecorded were likely present. The donor was CMV seronegative and belonged to the group of 352 seronegative cohort members. Every donor gave a peripheral blood sample, and the peripheral blood mononuclear cells from that sample were used for TCR beta sequencing. The Qiagen DNeasy Blood Extraction Kit was used to extract genomic DNA from the blood cell samples. The data are from a study of cytomegalovirus exposure and HLA in healthy donors (TCRdb year 2017). Context from the whole study: According to an earlier analysis of a few hundred of the donors, about 179 million T cells yielded roughly 110 million unique TCR beta sequences and less than 300 Gb of sequence data. An earlier analysis of about 600 of the donors used high-throughput TCR beta sequencing to judge whether each TCR beta V gene segment behaved as functional or pseudogenic. In the later analysis, no new phenotypic data were used to find candidate immune exposures; instead, reliance was placed on TCR beta sequences and their occurrence across donors. The study aimed to test whether signatures of past pathogen exposure could be identified by cataloging public T cell receptors. All discovery cohort repertoires had been generated on a single sequencing platform. Of the roughly 400 genotyped donors, roughly 80% were placed in the genetic ancestry cluster associated with self-reported Caucasian donors. Typing coverage differed by locus: A, B, C, DRB1 and DQB1 were typed in roughly 629-630 donors, DQA1 in about 560, DPA1 in over 600, and DPB1 in 472. An early release covering roughly 640 HLA-typed donors comprised about 300 gigabases of sequencing data and roughly 85 million unique TCR sequences. The T cell repertoires of some 700 subjects were profiled by immunosequencing and related to cytomegalovirus serostatus. Both class I and class II loci were covered by HLA typing, at four-digit resolution. About five DR-DQ haplotypes were treated as single units for association and clustering because of strong linkage in the cohort. Among around 400 genotyped donors of the cohort, an average of approximately 240,000 unique TCR beta nucleotide sequences was sequenced per donor, of which 15% to 20% were non-productive. To predict cytomegalovirus infection status, the study brought together high-throughput TCR immunosequencing, statistical association of individual TCRs with disease status, and machine learning. A later analysis re-examined previously published TCR beta repertoires from roughly 720 donors and added high-resolution HLA genotyping to investigate patterns of TCR occurrence. Donor age, sex, ethnicity and CMV serostatus were compiled together with the repertoire data. Genome-wide SNP genotypes for about 60% of the roughly 670 donors were used in a later genetic analysis, which treated that subset as a discovery cohort. Along with the roughly 610-subject first cohort, a separate validation cohort of over a hundred different subjects was used.

Overall study results and their limits: An association between a missense DCLRE1C variant and V-gene and J-gene trimming of TCR beta chains was found in a later genetic analysis and replicated in an independent cohort. A later genetic analysis reported fewer N-insertions in productive TCRs among donors in an Asian-associated ancestry cluster than the roughly 700-donor mean. The classifier was reported to diagnose cytomegalovirus status with high specificity and sensitivity in both the original and validation cohorts. A further reported finding was that TCR beta sequences accurately predicted the HLA-A and HLA-B alleles for most subjects in the first cohort. While some public TCRs were present in many individuals, most TCR sequences turned up only very rarely across donors. Assigning TCR associations to individual alleles was difficult when HLA alleles, especially DR and DQ, strongly co-occurred. A group of highly shared sequence variants was considered likely to be a technical artifact of the sequencing pipeline. The cohort was sequenced for TCR beta chains only, and without alpha or paired-chain data the features that could be detected were limited. In a later analysis, about 16,000 TCR beta sequences were associated with specific HLA alleles at a false discovery rate of 0.05. A later analysis found that TCR association rates varied across HLA loci, with DRB1 alleles showing the most associated TCRs and HLA-C alleles the fewest. The presence/absence analyses assumed that sequencing depth was roughly uniform across donors, and that assumption may not be true. Most CMV-associated TCR beta chains appeared to be HLA-restricted in a later analysis, and the HLA associations seemed to be driven largely by CMV exposure. It was suggested by the authors that the approach could potentially be generalized to other disease states and immunological phenotypes. Around 16 rarely observed V segments, including chromosome 9 orphons, were excluded from the earlier analysis of 550 to 700 of the donors because counts were too low. A few of the identified cytomegalovirus-associated TCR beta chains were confirmed in vitro to be specific for cytomegalovirus antigens. Because HLA typing was unavailable for some donors at each locus, only the typed subset was used in association tests. Correlated functional status among segregating V segments might be attributable to linkage disequilibrium, but an unknown experimental factor could not be ruled out. CMV serostatus was the only immune exposure information available for the cohort. Several of the top co-occurrence clusters appeared to be linked to parvovirus B19, influenza, CMV and Epstein-Barr virus, according to a later analysis. In a later analysis, HLA-associated TCR beta chains showed more clonal expansion and lower generation probabilities than non-associated chains that were equally common. In the study, roughly 160 TCR beta chains were listed as associated with cytomegalovirus. In an earlier analysis of about 600 of the donors, most TCR beta V segments appeared in productive rearrangements about 90% or about 30% of the time, broadly matching IMGT annotations.

Library preparation employed the immunoSEQ multiplex PCR assay. A mixture of 60 forward primers for TCR Vbeta segments and 13 reverse primers for TCR Jbeta segments was used in the multiplex PCR. A multiplex PCR assay on genomic DNA amplified the CDR3 region of rearranged TCR beta genes. The Illumina HiSeq System was used to sequence the amplified TCR beta libraries as 87-base-pair reads. Turning to the authors' computational methods: Across the 700 or so repertoires, a later analysis counted 80 million or so unique TCR beta chains, around 10 million of which were shared by at least two donors. To remove PCR and sequencing errors, raw reads were error-corrected and collapsed into unique sequences using a nearest-neighbor algorithm that merged closely related sequences. Alignment of CDR3 sequences to IMGT reference sequences was used to assign V, D and J gene segments. For a sequence to be retained, at least a six-nucleotide match to both a V gene segment and a J gene segment was required. Rearrangements were classified as productive when the CDR3 lacked stop codons and remained in frame with V and J, and all other rearrangements were classified as non-productive. Following IMGT convention, CDR3 was defined as the stretch from the second conserved V-encoded cysteine to the conserved J-encoded phenylalanine. The earlier analysis of about 620 of the donors excluded sequences that lacked an unambiguous match to a single V gene segment. An earlier analysis of under 750 of the donors called V segments functional above 56.7% productive rearrangements and segregating when the between-donor standard deviation exceeded 5%. A statistical classification framework was developed to diagnose cytomegalovirus status using the catalog of TCR beta chain sequences. V and J gene assignment, in a later analysis, came from comparing TCR nucleotide sequences with IMGT/GENE-DB human TR gene sequences. Using the TCRdist pipeline, a later analysis assigned CDR3 sequences along with most-parsimonious VDJ recombination scenarios. In a later analysis, each TCR beta chain was defined by its CDR3 amino acid sequence together with its V-gene family, and reads without a unique V-gene family were excluded. To address suspected cross-contamination and a sequencing artifact, a later analysis removed approximately 600 highly shared, low-generation-probability nucleotide sequences. In a later analysis, a clonal expansion index for each public chain was calculated from normalized within-repertoire ranks of inferred template counts. In a later analysis, generation probabilities were computed with a VDJ recombination model fitted to out-of-frame rearrangements, and the resulting probabilities were checked against IGoR. A later analysis scored TCR-TCR, TCR-HLA and TCR-CMV co-occurrence with hypergeometric tests, applying a repertoire-size bias correction to TCR pairs. False discovery rates were estimated in a later analysis by permuting HLA or CMV assignments 20 times. In a later analysis, co-occurring TCRs were grouped using DBSCAN, and TCRdist sequence similarity was added for clustering within HLA-allele-positive subsets. Co-occurrence clustering excluded repertoires with fewer than 30,000 or more than 120,000 public chains, plus five with anomalous nucleotide sharing. TCRdb obtained this table from immuneACCESS and retained in-frame rearrangements with V and J assigned. These tables miss some clones; where compared with another copy, unresolved V genes account for less than half of the shortfall, and the remainder is unexplained. Clonal size and the V and J genes are those of that table, whereas D and trimming came from the DNA. The sample table lists 140,000 to 150,000 clones, around 80% of them with a count of one. The ten biggest clones cover just under 3% of the sample.

Sequenced sample: PBMCs. The clonotype was recovered from a female donor in good health and CMV-seronegative.

The nucleotides are TGCAGTGCTAGAGCCAGGGATGGCTACACCTTC. It translates to CSARARDGYTF. This chain is built from TRBV20-1 and TRBJ1-2; the best D guess is TRBD1, with 5 bases matching. The CDR3 goes from the cysteine to the phenylalanine over 11 residues. The entry retains the CDR3 DNA only, 33 bases that are in frame from base 1. Between the V and J ends, shortened by 1 base and 6 bases respectively, the junction contains 6 bases. According to the germline V gene (reference sequence), CDR1 reads DFQATT and CDR2 reads SNEGSKA.